The 32 T cell receptor beta chains below all came from one sample that was sequenced in a study of blood T cell repertoires in COVID-19. Some clones are missing from TCRdb's copy, which holds only in-frame ones; the method was immunoSEQ multiplex PCR. The data show roughly 230,000 clones, roughly 84% seen once. The sequencing sample was made of PBMCs or T cells enriched from blood (not recorded which). Receptors originate from a man over 45 who had recovered from COVID-19.

This sequence joins TRBV6-4 and TRBJ1-1; 8 bases align to TRBD1. The CDR3 covers 15 residues. With V trimmed by 3 bases and J by 0 bases, 3 bases remained unmatched. Germline assignment: CDR1 MRHNA and CDR2 SNTAGT. The CDR3 nucleotides read TGTGCCAGCAGTGAACAGGGGGGGGTGAACACTGAAGCTTTCTTT. This gives the protein CASSEQGGVNTEAFF.

The chain recombines TRBV3-1 (or the pseudogene TRBV3-2) with TRBJ2-7; 10 nucleotides align to TRBD1. CDR3 length: 15 amino acids. V was clipped by 3 bases and J by 7 bases; unmatched bases: 9. Germline-derived CDR1 and CDR2 are LGHDT and YNNKEL (reference sequence). CDR3 in amino acids: CASSQGSGQGCEQYF. The CDR3 region has the DNA TGTGCCAGCAGCCAGGGCTCGGGACAGGGGTGTGAGCAGTACTTC.

V is TRBV5-4 and J is TRBJ1-3; 8 bases align to TRBD1. This CDR3 has 15 amino acids. The germline V gene has CDR1 SGHNT and CDR2 YYREEE (reference sequence). With 4 bases clipped from V and 2 bases from J, the junction kept 5 bases outside the gene matches. DNA of the CDR3: TGTGCCAGCAGCATCCCGGGACAGGCTGGAAACACCATATATTTT. It yields the protein CASSIPGQAGNTIYF.

This clone was counted only a few times. The V and J genes are TRBV2 and TRBJ1-5; 10 bases match TRBD1. Trimming took 7 bases from V and 6 from J; bases not matched to a gene: 3. The CDR3 spans 13 residues. CDR1 is SNHLY and CDR2 is FYNNEI in the germline V gene. The CDR3 DNA follows: TGTGCCAGCAAGACAGGGGGCGGTCAGCCCCAGCATTTT. Translating it yields CASKTGGGQPQHF.

The chain couples TRBV4-2 to TRBJ1-1; possibly TRBD1 for D (5 bases). Germline V gene lookup returns CDR1 LGHNA and CDR2 YNFKEQ. This CDR3 is built from 13 residues. V was cut by 3 bases and J by 6 bases, with 11 bases left in between. For the CDR3, the DNA is TGTGCCAGCAGCCAGGGGTGGGGCGCTGAAGCTTTCTTT. Its protein is CASSQGWGAEAFF.

V is TRBV10-3 and J is TRBJ1-2; no clear D gene. The CDR3 runs 13 residues. Germline-derived CDR1 and CDR2 are ENHRY and SYGVKD. Between the trimmed V and J ends, which lost 7 bases and 2 bases, there was a span of 11 bases. Here the CDR3 DNA reads TGTGCCATCACGGTCCAACAGAACTATGGCTACACCTTC. Protein sequence: CAITVQQNYGYTF.

This chain connects TRBV19 to TRBJ1-1; D gene ambiguous. Germline assignment: CDR1 LNHDA and CDR2 SQIVND (reference sequence). Trimming pared 5 bases from V and 4 bases from J, leaving 17 bases between. The CDR3 runs to 15 residues. For the CDR3, the DNA is TGTGCCAGTAGTCCCTCGCCGGGGTGGAGCACTGAAGCTTTCTTT. This codes for CASSPSPGWSTEAFF.

This chain joins TRBV4-1 and TRBJ2-2; D not certain. The V end lost 1 base, the J end lost 3 bases, and 12 bases lay between the germline ends. The germline V gene encodes CDR1 MGHRA and CDR2 YSYEKL. The CDR3 is 16 amino acids. The DNA of the CDR3 is TGCGCCAGCAGCCAAGTCGACCTAGTGTACACCGGGGAGCTGTTTTTT. It is translated as CASSQVDLVYTGELFF.

This clone was observed a single time. The chain links TRBV19 to TRBJ2-3; perhaps TRBD2 as D (6 bases). This CDR3 spans 16 amino acids. Deletions cut 6 bases from V and 1 base from J, with 17 bases between. The germline V gene has CDR1 LNHDA and CDR2 SQIVND (reference sequence). The CDR3 sequence: CASRAGREVGTDTQYF. CDR3 nucleotide sequence: TGTGCCAGTAGAGCAGGCAGGGAGGTGGGCACAGATACGCAGTATTTT.

V usage is TRBV15 and J usage is TRBJ2-1; 9 positions match TRBD2. Per germline, CDR1 LNHNV and CDR2 YYDKDF (reference sequence). CDR3 length: 15 residues. Trimming at V came to 0 bases and at J to 11 bases, leaving 8 bases not matched to a gene. CDR3 amino acids: CATSRDPLAGTKQFF. The CDR3 region has the DNA TGTGCCACCAGCAGAGATCCCCTAGCGGGGACGAAGCAGTTCTTC.

A note on this clone: Other DNA sequences within the sample encode an identical CDR3. The CDR3 coding sequence is TGCGCCAGCAGCCCGCAGGGATCGGGCTACACCTTC. Amino acids: CASSPQGSGYTF. The chain recombines TRBV5-1 with TRBJ1-2, with TRBD1 as a possible D gene (5 bases). The V gene lost 4 bases and the J gene lost 8 bases, with 12 bases spanning the gap. The CDR3 runs 12 residues. Germline CDR1 is SGHRS and CDR2 is YFSETQ.

The genes are TRBV12-5 and TRBJ2-5; a possible D gene is TRBD1 (5 bases). CDR1 and CDR2 from the germline V gene are LGHNT and FRNRAP. The CDR3 spans 15 residues. Trimming took 5 bases from V and 1 from J, leaving 14 bases between them. The CDR3 DNA follows: TGTGCTAGTGGTCCCCTAGGGGCCACCCAAGAGACCCAGTACTTC. Translating it yields CASGPLGATQETQYF.

The CDR3 is CASSFRQGHGYTF. For the CDR3, the DNA is TGTGCCAGCAGCTTCAGACAGGGCCATGGCTACACCTTC. The chain employs TRBV7-3 and TRBJ1-2; 7 bases line up with TRBD1. This CDR3 contains 13 residues. V shed 3 bases and J 6 bases; nucleotides not matched to a gene: 4. Germline V gives CDR1 SGHTA, CDR2 FQGTGA. The whole variable domain, remainder taken from reference TRBV7-3 and TRBJ1-2, is GAGVSQTPSNKVTEKGKYVELRCDPISGHTALYWYRQSLGQGPEFLIYFQGTGAADDSGLPNDRFFAVRPEGSVSTLKIQRTERGDSAVYLCASSFRQGHGYTFGSGTRLTVV.

The gene calls are TRBV7-2 and TRBJ1-6; D possibly corresponds to TRBD1 (5 bases). Germline values: CDR1 SGHTA, CDR2 FQGNSA. CDR3 size: 16 residues. Trimming left V 5 bases short and J 7 bases short, with 18 bases between. CDR3 in DNA: TGTGCCAGCAGCCTAGGGACGGTGAGAGGGAATTCACCCCTCCACTTT. This gives the protein CASSLGTVRGNSPLHF.

The chain joins TRBV20-1 to TRBJ2-7; TRBD2 matches at 11 bases. V was clipped by 3 bases and J by 6 bases; unmatched bases: 10. The CDR3 has 15 residues. Germline values: CDR1 DFQATT, CDR2 SNEGSKA (reference sequence). DNA for the CDR3: TGCAGTGCTAGTGGAGGGACTAGCGGCCGGGGCGAGCAGTACTTC. It codes for CSASGGTSGRGEQYF.

V usage is TRBV7-8 and J usage is TRBJ2-3; 9 bases are shared with TRBD2. The CDR3 runs 16 residues. Per germline, CDR1 SGHVS and CDR2 FQNEAQ. V shed 8 bases, J shed 2 bases, and the junction held 11 bases outside the gene matches. CDR3 amino acids: CASLKGGGRVTDTQYF. The CDR3 coding sequence is TGTGCCAGCCTGAAGGGAGGCGGGAGGGTCACAGATACGCAGTATTTT.

This clone showed up just a few times. The rearrangement links TRBV24-1 to TRBJ1-5, with 9 bases fitting TRBD1. The V gene end was trimmed by 9 bases and the J gene end by 8 bases; junction bases not matched to a gene: 10. Germline V lookup: CDR1 KGHDR, CDR2 SFDVKD. This CDR3 has 14 amino acids. CDR3 DNA sequence: TGTGCCACCCAGGCACAGGGGGCGGGCAAGCCCCAGCATTTT. Translation gives CATQAQGAGKPQHF.

The chain joins TRBV7-3 to TRBJ2-5; D not certain. The CDR3 runs to 13 residues. Per the germline V gene, CDR1 is SGHTA and CDR2 is FQGTGA. Trimming left V 0 bases short and J 2 bases short, with 4 bases between. The CDR3 coding sequence is TGTGCCAGCAGCTTAACCAAACAAGAGACCCAGTACTTC. It specifies CASSLTKQETQYF.

V gene TRBV2 combines with J gene TRBJ2-4; TRBD1 matches at 10 bases. CDR1 is SNHLY and CDR2 is FYNNEI in the germline V gene. J gave up 6 bases and V 3 bases, and 5 bases lay outside the gene matches. This CDR3 comprises 15 residues. The DNA of the CDR3 is TGTGCCAGCAGTGATAGGACAGGGGGGGGAAACATTCAGTACTTC. Translation: CASSDRTGGGNIQYF. The full variable domain, rest sourced from reference TRBV2 and TRBJ2-4, is EPEVTQTPSHQVTQMGQEVILRCVPISNHLYFYWYRQILGQKVEFLVSFYNNEISEKSEIFDDQFSVERPDGSNFTLKIRSTKLEDSAMYFCASSDRTGGGNIQYFGAGTRLSVL.

This chain connects TRBV29-1 to TRBJ2-7; TRBD2 aligns across 10 bases. J was trimmed by 7 bases and V by 4 bases; bases with no gene match: 10. This CDR3 is 14 amino acids long. CDR1 SQVTM and CDR2 ANQGSEA come from the germline V gene. The CDR3 loop is CSVVSGRVTGEQYF. The CDR3 DNA is TGCAGCGTTGTGAGCGGGAGGGTAACGGGGGAGCAGTACTTC.

The rearrangement links TRBV7-3 to TRBJ2-1; D is unresolved. CDR1 SGHTA and CDR2 FQGTGA come from the germline V gene. The CDR3 spans 16 residues. Trimming removed 6 bases from V and 2 bases from J, with 17 bases in between. CDR3 nucleotides: TGTGCCAGCAGTCGATCAGGCTACCCAACCTACAATGAGCAGTTCTTC. It translates to CASSRSGYPTYNEQFF. Using reference TRBV7-3 and TRBJ2-1 for the parts outside the CDR3, the full variable domain is GAGVSQTPSNKVTEKGKYVELRCDPISGHTALYWYRQSLGQGPEFLIYFQGTGAADDSGLPNDRFFAVRPEGSVSTLKIQRTERGDSAVYLCASSRSGYPTYNEQFFGPGTRLTVL.

CDR3 sequence: CASSAGHGRDTQYF. The DNA of the CDR3 is TGTGCCAGCAGCGCAGGACACGGTCGGGATACGCAGTATTTT. J is TRBJ2-3 and V is TRBV9; possibly TRBD1 for D (5 bases). Germline V gene lookup returns CDR1 SGDLS and CDR2 YYNGEE. The V end was cut by 3 bases, the J end by 6 bases, with 14 bases between. The CDR3 totals 14 residues.

This sequence joins TRBV27 and TRBJ1-1, with TRBD1 matching 7 bases. Germline CDR1 and CDR2: MNHEY and SMNVEV (reference sequence). The CDR3 loop spans 14 amino acids. The ends lost 5 bases at V and 7 bases at J; junction bases unmatched: 10. The CDR3 coding sequence is TGTGCCAGCAGTACGGAGGGGGCTTGGAATGAAGCTTTCTTT. Translation gives CASSTEGAWNEAFF.

This clone has just one count. The chain combines TRBV7-2 with TRBJ2-5, with 7 bases lining up with TRBD1. With 5 bases clipped from V and 2 bases from J, the junction kept 8 bases outside the gene matches. There are 15 residues in the CDR3. Germline loops: CDR1 SGHTA, CDR2 FQGNSA. CDR3 amino acids: CASSVLGGRQETQYF. The CDR3 DNA is TGTGCCAGCAGCGTCCTAGGGGGCCGACAAGAGACCCAGTACTTC.

This clone was detected a few times. This sequence joins TRBV6-2 or TRBV6-3 and TRBJ1-5; perhaps TRBD1 as D (6 bases). The germline V and J ends were trimmed by 2 bases and 5 bases, with 13 bases remaining between them. This CDR3 region has 15 residues. Germline CDR1 and CDR2: MNHEY and SVGEGT. CDR3 in DNA: TGTGCCAGCAGTTACACAGGGTCTCGGGATCAGCCCCAGCATTTT. Translated: CASSYTGSRDQPQHF.

The CDR3 DNA follows: TGTGCCAGCAGCTTAGCGCCCAGCGGGAGGGCCGATGAGCAGTTCTTC. It yields the protein CASSLAPSGRADEQFF. This chain uses TRBV7-6 with TRBJ2-1; TRBD2 agrees at 10 bases. The V segment lost 0 bases and the J segment 8 bases; nucleotides outside the gene matches: 7. The CDR3 is 16 amino acids. Germline V gives CDR1 SGHVS, CDR2 FNYEAQ.

V and J are TRBV5-1 and TRBJ2-1; 7 bases are shared with TRBD2. Germline lookup yields CDR1 SGHRS and CDR2 YFSETQ. This CDR3 has 14 amino acids. Germline trimming cut 4 bases from V and 3 bases from J; bases unmatched to any gene: 4. The CDR3 here is CASSAGRDYNEQFF. Here the CDR3 DNA reads TGCGCCAGCAGCGCAGGGAGGGACTACAATGAGCAGTTCTTC. Variable domain in full (rest from reference TRBV5-1 and TRBJ2-1): KAGVTQTPRYLIKTRGQQVTLSCSPISGHRSVSWYQQTPGQGLQFLFEYFSETQRNKGNFPGRFSGRQFSNSRSEMNVSTLELGDSALYLCASSAGRDYNEQFFGPGTRLTVL.

The V gene is TRBV2, the J gene TRBJ2-1; the D gene is possibly TRBD1 (6 bases). The germline gives CDR1 SNHLY, CDR2 FYNNEI. The length of the CDR3 is 14 residues. Between the trimmed V and J ends, which lost 8 bases and 4 bases, there was a span of 15 bases. The CDR3 sequence is CASYIKGGYNEQFF. In nucleotides, the CDR3 is TGTGCCAGCTACATCAAAGGGGGTTACAATGAGCAGTTCTTC.

On this clone itself: A read error may produce the germline difference seen at one junction end. The V and J genes are TRBV12-3 or TRBV12-4 and TRBJ1-2; maybe TRBD1 (5 bases). The CDR3 runs 12 residues. Written as DNA, the CDR3 is TGTGCCAGCAGTTTAGGGACATATGACTACACCTTC. The encoded protein is CASSLGTYDYTF.

The chain couples TRBV27 to TRBJ1-2; weak D call: TRBD1 (6 bases). V was trimmed by 4 bases and J by 4 bases, leaving 13 bases between them. The CDR3 consists of 14 residues. Germline loops: CDR1 MNHEY, CDR2 SMNVEV (reference sequence). Here the CDR3 reads CASSWGTRGYGYTF. The CDR3 nucleotides read TGTGCCAGCAGTTGGGGGACAAGGGGCTATGGCTACACCTTC.

The count of this clone is one. The chain recombines TRBV5-8 with TRBJ2-1; TRBD2 might be the D (6 bases). V was trimmed by 7 bases and J by 4 bases, leaving 9 bases between them. This CDR3 is built from 12 residues. The V gene's germline CDR1 is SGHTS and CDR2 YDEGEE. CDR3: CASPGGYNEQFF. In nucleotides, the CDR3 is TGTGCCAGCCCTGGGGGGTACAATGAGCAGTTCTTC.

The J gene is TRBJ1-4, the V gene TRBV28; D is unclear. This CDR3 contains 13 residues. V gave up 6 bases and J gave up 9 bases, with 14 bases separating them. Germline CDR1 is MDHEN and CDR2 is SYDVKM. CDR3 DNA: TGTGCCAGCAGGCCGGGAGTTGAGAAAAAACTGTTTTTT. This gives the protein CASRPGVEKKLFF. The full variable domain, its missing parts supplied by reference TRBV28 and TRBJ1-4, is DVKVTQSSRYLVKRTGEKVFLECVQDMDHENMFWYRQDPGLGLRLIYFSYDVKMKEKGDIPEGYSVSREKKERFSLILESASTNQTSMYLCASRPGVEKKLFFGSGTQLSVL.